The present T cell receptor (beta chain) was sequenced within a study of memory CD4+ T cells and cytomegalovirus serostatus. Overall study: Healthy Belgian adult donors included roughly ten CMV-positive and 20 to 30 CMV-negative people.

Data came from immunoSEQ multiplex PCR; TCRdb stores just in-frame clones and leaves some out. The table includes tens of thousands of clones, over 70% detected once. The CDR3 loop spans 17 amino acids. V was shortened by 2 bases and J by 4 bases, with 21 bases between the two germline ends. Germline CDR1 and CDR2: SGDLS and YYNGEE. Single viable CD3+CD4+CD8-CD45RO+ cells were sorted as the memory CD4+ T cells. Positive selection with CD4 microbeads enriched total CD4+ T cells. The sequencing sample was made of memory CD4+ T cells from blood. The TCR originated in an adult in good health and CMV-seropositive. The gene calls are TRBV9 and TRBJ1-2, with D possibly TRBD1 on 5 matching bases. This CDR3 is CASSVSWGDSSFYGYTF. CDR3 coding DNA: TGTGCCAGCAGCGTGTCATGGGGCGATTCGTCTTTCTATGGCTACACCTTC. The full variable domain, its missing parts supplied by reference TRBV9 and TRBJ1-2, is DSGVTQTPKHLITATGQRVTLRCSPRSGDLSVYWYQQSLDQGLQFLIQYYNGEERAKGNILERFSAQQFPDLHSELNLSSLELGDSALYFCASSVSWGDSSFYGYTFGSGTRLTVV.